This TCR beta chain was observed in a study of Graves' ophthalmopathy and Graves' hyperthyroidism. Study summary: Prior to any treatment, peripheral blood was collected at the time of initial diagnosis. Findings of the study overall: The majority of expanded thyroid clonotypes above 0.001 frequency also occurred in blood.

This clonotype was detected many times. The antigen is undetermined. As diagnostic evidence, clinical symptoms, serum thyroxine, TRAb, thyroid ultrasound and orbital computed tomography were relied upon. The PBMCs were taken from about 10 ml of fresh peripheral blood. Amplified TCR beta CDR3 regions were obtained using RNA transcripts as template. A first-round RT-PCR used HTBI primers, followed by a second-round multiplex PCR. TCRdb passed the multiplex PCR reads through MiXCR, listing each CDR3 protein once. Of 300,000 to 350,000 distinct CDR3 sequences in the sample, roughly 16% were seen once. The clonotype comes from an adult man with Graves' ophthalmopathy. Source material: peripheral blood.

CDR3 residues: CASSPHQDRVREQYF. The CDR3 DNA is TGTGCCAGCAGCCCGCACCAGGACAGGGTGAGGGAGCAGTACTTC. The J gene is TRBJ2-7, the V gene TRBV7-2; 8 positions match TRBD1. CDR3 length: 15 amino acids. Germline-derived CDR1 and CDR2 are SGHTA and FQGNSA. After removal of 5 bases from V and 7 bases from J, the junction contained 13 bases not matched to a gene.